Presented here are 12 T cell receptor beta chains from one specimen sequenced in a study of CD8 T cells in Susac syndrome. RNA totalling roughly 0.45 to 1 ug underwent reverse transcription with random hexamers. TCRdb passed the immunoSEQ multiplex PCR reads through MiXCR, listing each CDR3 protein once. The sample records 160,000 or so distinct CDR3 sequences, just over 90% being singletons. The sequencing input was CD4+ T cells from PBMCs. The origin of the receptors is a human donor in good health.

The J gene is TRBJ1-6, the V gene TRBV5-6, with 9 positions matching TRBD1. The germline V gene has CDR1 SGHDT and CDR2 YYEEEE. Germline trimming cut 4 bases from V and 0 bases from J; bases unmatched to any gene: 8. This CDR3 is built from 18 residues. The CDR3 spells CASSAGQGRFSYNSPLHF. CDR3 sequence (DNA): TGTGCCAGCAGCGCGGGACAGGGCCGTTTCTCCTATAATTCACCCCTCCACTTT. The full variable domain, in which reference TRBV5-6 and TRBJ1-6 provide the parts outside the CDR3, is DAGVTQSPTHLIKTRGQQVTLRCSPKSGHDTVSWYQQALGQGPQFIFQYYEEEERQRGNFPDRFSGHQFPNYSSELNVNALLLGDSALYLCASSAGQGRFSYNSPLHFGNGTRLTVT.

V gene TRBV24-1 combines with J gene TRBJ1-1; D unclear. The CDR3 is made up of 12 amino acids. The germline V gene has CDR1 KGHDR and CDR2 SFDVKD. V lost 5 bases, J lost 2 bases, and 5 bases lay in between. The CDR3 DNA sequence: TGTGCCACCAGTGGCCCCAACACTGAAGCTTTCTTT. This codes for CATSGPNTEAFF.

The CDR3 sequence is CASRDRGYGGYTF. Written as DNA, the CDR3 is TGTGCCAGCAGGGACAGGGGGTATGGTGGCTACACCTTC. The V and J genes are TRBV2 and TRBJ1-2, with TRBD1 matching over 10 bases. The CDR3 length is 13 residues. Germline V gene data show CDR1 as SNHLY and CDR2 as FYNNEI. V was clipped by 6 bases and J by 7 bases; unmatched bases: 5.

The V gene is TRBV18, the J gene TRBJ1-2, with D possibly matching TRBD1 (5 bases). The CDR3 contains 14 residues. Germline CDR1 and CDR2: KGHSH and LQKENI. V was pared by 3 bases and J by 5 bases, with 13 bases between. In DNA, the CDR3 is TGTGCCAGCTCACCCCGCGGGACTGAGTATGGCTACACCTTC. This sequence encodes CASSPRGTEYGYTF.

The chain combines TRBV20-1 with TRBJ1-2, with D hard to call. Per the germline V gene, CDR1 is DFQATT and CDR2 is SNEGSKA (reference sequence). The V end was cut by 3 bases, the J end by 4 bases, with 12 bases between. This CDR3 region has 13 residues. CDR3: CSASSRSTYGYTF. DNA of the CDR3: TGCAGTGCTAGTTCGCGCAGTACCTATGGCTACACCTTC.

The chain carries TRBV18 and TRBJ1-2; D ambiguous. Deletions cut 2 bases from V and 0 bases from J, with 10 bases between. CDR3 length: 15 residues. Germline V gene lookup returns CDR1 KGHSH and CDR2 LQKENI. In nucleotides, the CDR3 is TGTGCCAGCTCACCAGGTCTATTCCCTAACTATGGCTACACCTTC. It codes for CASSPGLFPNYGYTF.

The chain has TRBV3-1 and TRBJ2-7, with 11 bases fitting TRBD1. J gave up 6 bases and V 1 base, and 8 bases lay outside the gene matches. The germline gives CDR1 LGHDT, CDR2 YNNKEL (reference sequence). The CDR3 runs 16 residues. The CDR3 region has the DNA TGTGCCAGCAGCCAAGCCGGACAGGGGGCGTTGCTCGAGCAGTACTTC. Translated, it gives CASSQAGQGALLEQYF.

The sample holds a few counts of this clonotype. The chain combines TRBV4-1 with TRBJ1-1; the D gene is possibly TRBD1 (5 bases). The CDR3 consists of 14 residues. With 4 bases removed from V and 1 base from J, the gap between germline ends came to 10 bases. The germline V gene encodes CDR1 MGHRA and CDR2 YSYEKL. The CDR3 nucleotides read TGCGCCAGCAGCCCCGGGGCTTCGAACACTGAAGCTTTCTTT. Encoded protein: CASSPGASNTEAFF.

CDR3 loop: CASSLVRRMRGNTIYF. For the CDR3, the DNA is TGTGCCAGCAGCTTAGTGCGCAGGATGAGAGGAAACACCATATATTTT. J is TRBJ1-3 and V is TRBV7-6; no clear D gene. V gave up 1 base and J gave up 4 bases, with 14 bases separating them. Germline V gene data show CDR1 as SGHVS and CDR2 as FNYEAQ. There are 16 residues in the CDR3.

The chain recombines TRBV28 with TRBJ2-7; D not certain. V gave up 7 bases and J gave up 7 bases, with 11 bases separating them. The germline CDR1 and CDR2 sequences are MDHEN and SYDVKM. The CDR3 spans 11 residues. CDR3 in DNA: TGTGCCAGCACCACGGCCCGGGAGCAGTACTTC. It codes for CASTTAREQYF.

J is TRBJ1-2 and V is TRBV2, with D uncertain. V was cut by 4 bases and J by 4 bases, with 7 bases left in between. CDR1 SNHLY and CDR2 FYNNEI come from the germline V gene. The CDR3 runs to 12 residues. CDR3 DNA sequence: TGTGCCAGCAGTGGGGAGGGCTATGGCTACACCTTC. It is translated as CASSGEGYGYTF.

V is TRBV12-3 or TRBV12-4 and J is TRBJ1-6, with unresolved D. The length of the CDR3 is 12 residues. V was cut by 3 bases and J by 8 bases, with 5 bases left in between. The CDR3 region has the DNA TGTGCCAGCAGTTTTGTAGATTCACCCCTCCACTTT. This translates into CASSFVDSPLHF.